This TCR beta chain was recovered during a study of T cell responses to AZD1222 COVID-19 vaccine (dated by TCRdb to the early 2020s). For the study in its entirety: Because spike-specific TCR depth and breadth did not differ between the two schedules, AZD1222 recipients who got a second dose at roughly 4 weeks were pooled with those who got a second dose at roughly 12 weeks. TCR sequencing was performed for approximately 240 trial participants, of whom some 200 were given two doses of AZD1222 and roughly 25 were given two doses of MenACWY control vaccine. Enrollment into the trials was organized by age into subgroups of 18-55, 56-69 and 70-plus years, and those subgroups contained approximately 150, 30 and 60 TCR-sequenced participants, respectively.

The time point label for this specimen denotes: baseline before first vaccination. Vaccinee samples came from UK trials COV001 and COV002, including a single-blind randomized controlled phase 2/3 trial of AZD1222 (ChAdOx1 nCoV-19) in healthy adults. Trial participant PBMC samples were collected at day 0 and day 28 after the second dose for TCRbeta chain sequencing. Results the study describes overall, beyond this receptor: Conclusions about previously exposed vaccinees are limited because only a handful of AZD1222 recipients were SARS-CoV-2 seropositive at baseline. Because no day 14 peak-response samples were available, the repertoires could be characterized only after the peak T cell response. Participants were mostly white British and included more females than males, and it was suggested by the authors that clonal diversity may have been underestimated. The 56-69-year group was small, and its depth increase did not reach significance, likely because of low power. Reportedly, almost half of the unique spike-specific TCRs recognized epitopes lying outside the regions that are mutated in the B.1.351 and B.1.1.7 variants. The whole spike protein was spanned by vaccine-associated CD4 TCRs, and dominant responses were seen in regions 160-218 and 743-854. Spike-specific TCR breadth and depth rose significantly after two AZD1222 doses compared with day 0 and with MenACWY recipients.

The CDR3 regions of human TCRbeta chains were analyzed by immunosequencing. From the authors' description of their analysis: Repertoire TCRs were checked for matches against a reference library of SARS-CoV-2-specific TCRs that had been generated using the MIRA antigen-specificity platform. Breadth was defined as the fraction of unique TCRs that were SARS-CoV-2-associated, and depth was defined as the fraction of total T cells that were SARS-CoV-2-associated. Using the MIRA data, each spike-specific TCR was mapped to the spike region that the TCR reacts to and placed in a CD4 or CD8 class. Log10-transformed breadth and depth values were compared by one-way ANOVA with Sidak's multiple comparisons tests. TCRdb obtained this table from immuneACCESS and retained in-frame rearrangements with V and J assigned. These tables miss some clones; where compared with another copy, unresolved V genes account for less than half of the shortfall, and the remainder is unexplained. The V and J calls and the clone size are those of that table, but D and trimming were determined from the DNA. In this sample the table shows under 100,000 clones, 90% to 95% of which occur a single time. Of the sample, around 4.9% is held by the ten largest clones.

The CDR3, from cysteine to phenylalanine, totals 14 residues. Kept here is only the CDR3 DNA, which spans 42 bases and is read in frame from base 1. The junction shows trimming of 5 bases on V and 6 bases on J, and the gene matches do not reach 9 bases of it. Based on the germline V gene (reference sequence), the CDR1 and CDR2 sequences are LNHDA and SQIVND. Comment on this clone: This clone's antigen is unknown. One base away there is no much larger clone; base qualities are not given.

The sequenced sample was peripheral blood, obtained on day 0 of AZD1222 vaccination. The rearrangement combines TRBV19 with TRBJ1-1; TRBD1 aligns with 7 central bases. The origin of this receptor is an adult in good health. The DNA sequence is as follows: TGTGCCAGTAGTTCCGTACAGGGGTCTGCTGAAGCTTTCTTT. Its product reads: CASSSVQGSAEAFF. The full variable domain, completed from the reference TRBV19 and TRBJ1-1 proteins outside the CDR3, reads DGGITQSPKYLFRKEGQNVTLSCEQNLNHDAMYWYRQDPGQGLRLIYYSQIVNDFQKGDIAEGYSVSREKKESFPLTVTSAQKNPTAFYLCASSSVQGSAEAFFGQGTRLTVV.